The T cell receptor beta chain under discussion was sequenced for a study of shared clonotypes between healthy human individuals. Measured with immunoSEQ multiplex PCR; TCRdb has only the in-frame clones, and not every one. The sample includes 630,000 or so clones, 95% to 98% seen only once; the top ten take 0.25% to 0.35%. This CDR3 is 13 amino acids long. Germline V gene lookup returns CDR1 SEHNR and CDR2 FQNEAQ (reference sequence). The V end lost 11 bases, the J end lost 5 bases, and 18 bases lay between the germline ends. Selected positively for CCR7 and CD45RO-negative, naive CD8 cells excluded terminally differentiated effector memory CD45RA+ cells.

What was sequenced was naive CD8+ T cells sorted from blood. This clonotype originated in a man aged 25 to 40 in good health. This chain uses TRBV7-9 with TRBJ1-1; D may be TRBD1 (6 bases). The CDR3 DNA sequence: TGTGCCGAAGGGGGGGCCCTCGATACTGAAGCTTTCTTT. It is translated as CAEGGALDTEAFF.